What follows are 25 T cell receptor beta chains derived from one specimen sequenced in a study of blood T cell repertoires in COVID-19. Libraries were prepared by immunoSEQ multiplex PCR; TCRdb keeps only in-frame clonotypes and omits some of them. The sample lists 200,000 or so clones, 65% to 90% occurring once. The sequenced sample consisted of peripheral blood. The receptors stem from a man in his forties who had recovered from COVID-19.

This chain connects TRBV12-5 to TRBJ2-5; 11 positions match TRBD1. The CDR3 totals 15 residues. CDR1 LGHNT and CDR2 FRNRAP come from the germline V gene. Trimming took 4 bases from V and 2 from J; bases not matched to a gene: 3. The CDR3 loop reads CASGWTGGLQETQYF. The CDR3, as DNA: TGTGCTAGTGGTTGGACAGGGGGCCTTCAAGAGACCCAGTACTTC.

The V call is TRBV11-2, the J call TRBJ1-4; TRBD1 agrees at 9 bases. The CDR3 covers 15 residues. V dropped 1 base and J dropped 13; count of bases not matched to a gene: 10. CDR1 and CDR2 from the germline V gene are SGHAT and FQNNGV. Here the CDR3 reads CASSLGGTGGRILFF. CDR3 DNA sequence: TGTGCCAGCAGCTTAGGGGGAACAGGGGGCCGTATACTGTTTTTT.

The chain employs TRBV6-2 or TRBV6-3 and TRBJ2-1; a weak D match, TRBD1 (8 bases). Trimming stripped 5 bases from V and 4 bases from J, with 15 bases between. This CDR3 has 15 residues. Germline CDR1 reads MNHEY; CDR2 reads SVGEGT. DNA for the CDR3: TGTGCCAGCAGTCGGACAGGGAGGGGTTACAATGAGCAGTTCTTC. Encoded protein: CASSRTGRGYNEQFF.

The chain uses TRBV27 and TRBJ1-2; D is uncertain. The V end lost 9 bases, the J end lost 8 bases, and 19 bases lay between the germline ends. The CDR3 totals 13 residues. Germline lookup yields CDR1 MNHEY and CDR2 SMNVEV (reference sequence). The DNA of the CDR3 is TGTGCCAGTTCTCCCCGAGACTTCGGAGGCTACACCTTC. Protein sequence: CASSPRDFGGYTF.

V and J are TRBV6-2 or TRBV6-3 and TRBJ2-1; 7 bases agree with TRBD2. The CDR3 consists of 14 residues. V trimming: 6 bases; J trimming: 3 bases; junction bases outside the gene matches: 5. Germline CDR1 reads MNHEY; CDR2 reads SVGEGT. DNA for the CDR3: TGTGCCAGCAGCCGGAGGGAGGGCTACAATGAGCAGTTCTTC. It translates to CASSRREGYNEQFF.

V is TRBV13 and J is TRBJ1-1, with D possibly being TRBD1 (5 bases). Per the germline V gene, CDR1 is PRHDT and CDR2 is FYEKMQ (reference sequence). Trimming cost V 0 bases and J 0 bases, with 8 bases left between them. The CDR3 totals 15 residues. The DNA of the CDR3 is TGTGCCAGCAGCTTAGGTACAGGAATGAACACTGAAGCTTTCTTT. Translation: CASSLGTGMNTEAFF. The full variable domain, with the rest looked up from reference TRBV13 and TRBJ1-1, is AAGVIQSPRHLIKEKRETATLKCYPIPRHDTVYWYQQGPGQDPQFLISFYEKMQSDKGSIPDRFSAQQFSDYHSELNMSSLELGDSALYFCASSLGTGMNTEAFFGQGTRLTVV.

This chain joins TRBV7-9 and TRBJ1-1, with D possibly TRBD1 on 5 matching bases. V was clipped by 4 bases and J by 0 bases, with 12 bases between them. This CDR3 region has 15 residues. Germline V lookup: CDR1 SEHNR, CDR2 FQNEAQ (reference sequence). This CDR3 reads CASSSRRGMNTEAFF. As DNA, the CDR3 is TGTGCCAGCAGCTCTCGAAGGGGCATGAACACTGAAGCTTTCTTT.

This clone was seen just once. The chain uses TRBV14 and TRBJ2-5; D remains ambiguous. Trimming pared 0 bases from V and 11 bases from J, leaving 16 bases between. Germline V lookup: CDR1 SGHDN, CDR2 FVKESK. This CDR3 is 14 amino acids long. CDR3 in amino acids: CASSQDVPDAEQYF. The DNA of the CDR3 is TGTGCCAGCAGCCAAGACGTCCCCGACGCGGAGCAGTACTTC.

The chain joins TRBV9 to TRBJ2-2, with D perhaps matching TRBD1 (6 bases). The length of the CDR3 is 16 residues. V lost 1 base and J 0 bases, leaving 10 bases between the germline ends. In germline, CDR1 is SGDLS, CDR2 YYNGEE. CDR3 amino acids: CASSVTTGTNTGELFF. For the CDR3, the DNA is TGTGCCAGCAGCGTAACAACAGGGACGAACACCGGGGAGCTGTTTTTT. Using reference TRBV9 and TRBJ2-2 for the parts outside the CDR3, the full variable domain is DSGVTQTPKHLITATGQRVTLRCSPRSGDLSVYWYQQSLDQGLQFLIQYYNGEERAKGNILERFSAQQFPDLHSELNLSSLELGDSALYFCASSVTTGTNTGELFFGEGSRLTVL.

This clone was picked up many times. CDR3 loop: CASSPGLAGGPGYNEQFF. DNA of the CDR3: TGTGCCAGCTCACCTGGACTAGCGGGAGGGCCCGGGTACAATGAGCAGTTCTTC. The J gene is TRBJ2-1, the V gene TRBV18, with 15 bases aligning to TRBD2. The CDR3 totals 18 residues. Germline V gene sequence: CDR1 KGHSH, CDR2 LQKENI. The V segment lost 3 bases and the J segment 4 bases; nucleotides outside the gene matches: 7. The variable domain in full, completed from reference TRBV18 and TRBJ2-1, reads NAGVMQNPRHLVRRRGQEARLRCSPMKGHSHVYWYRQLPEEGLKFMVYLQKENIIDESGMPKERFSAEFPKEGPSILRIQQVVRGDSAAYFCASSPGLAGGPGYNEQFFGPGTRLTVL.

J is TRBJ1-5 and V is TRBV7-2, with D tentatively TRBD1 (5 bases). Trimming took off 7 bases at V and 5 bases at J, with 15 bases between the two ends. Germline values: CDR1 SGHTA, CDR2 FQGNSA. This CDR3 comprises 14 residues. The CDR3 protein is CASTPGRGDQPQHF. CDR3 nucleotide sequence: TGTGCCAGCACTCCAGGGAGGGGAGATCAGCCCCAGCATTTT.

The rearrangement uses TRBV21-1 and TRBJ1-3. TRBV21-1 is described as a pseudogene. The CDR3 covers 16 residues. CDR3: CASSKRGKSSGNTIYF. The CDR3 DNA reads TGTGCCAGCAGCAAACGAGGCAAGAGCTCTGGAAACACCATATATTTT.

The rearrangement uses TRBV5-3 and TRBJ1-5; no reliable D call. TRBV5-3 qualifies as an ORF whose function is uncertain. The CDR3 is 18 residues long. Trimming shortened V by 4 bases and J by 4 bases, and 24 bases separated the two germline ends. The CDR3 loop is CARSRRLTGSPLNQPQHF. The CDR3 DNA is TGTGCCAGAAGCCGTAGGCTGACCGGGTCTCCCCTAAATCAGCCCCAGCATTTT.

The chain has TRBV7-2 and TRBJ1-1; 8 nucleotides line up with TRBD1. CDR1 and CDR2 (germline): SGHTA, FQGNSA. The CDR3 length is 18 residues. The V gene end was trimmed by 3 bases and the J gene end by 4 bases; junction bases not matched to a gene: 16. The CDR3 DNA is TGTGCCAGCAGCTTTGGAACGGACAGGGAGGGAGTCACCACTGAAGCTTTCTTT. Protein: CASSFGTDREGVTTEAFF.

V is TRBV11-2 and J is TRBJ2-7, with 15 bases identical to TRBD2. J was trimmed by 3 bases and V by 4 bases; bases with no gene match: 7. Germline-derived CDR1 and CDR2 are SGHAT and FQNNGV. The CDR3 runs to 17 residues. The CDR3 DNA follows: TGTGCCAGCAGCTGGGGACTAGCGGGGGGCGCCCGCTACGAGCAGTACTTC. Protein product: CASSWGLAGGARYEQYF.

The chain combines TRBV5-6 with TRBJ1-1; D remains ambiguous. V gave up 4 bases and J gave up 1 base, with 20 bases separating them. CDR1 is SGHDT, CDR2 YYEEEE, per germline. CDR3 size: 17 residues. Written as DNA, the CDR3 is TGTGCCAGCAGCATATTGGGTCTTGTGGGCCCGAACACTGAAGCTTTCTTT. Its protein product is CASSILGLVGPNTEAFF.

The rearrangement joins TRBV5-1 to TRBJ1-5; possible D gene TRBD1, 5 bases. The CDR3 has 15 amino acids. V was cut by 0 bases and J by 2 bases, with 9 bases left in between. Per the germline V gene, CDR1 is SGHRS and CDR2 is YFSETQ. The CDR3 region is CASSLEGGGNQPQHF. Here the CDR3 DNA reads TGCGCCAGCAGCTTGGAAGGAGGGGGCAATCAGCCCCAGCATTTT. Full variable domain (outside the CDR3, taken from reference TRBV5-1 and TRBJ1-5): KAGVTQTPRYLIKTRGQQVTLSCSPISGHRSVSWYQQTPGQGLQFLFEYFSETQRNKGNFPGRFSGRQFSNSRSEMNVSTLELGDSALYLCASSLEGGGNQPQHFGDGTRLSIL.

The chain combines TRBV7-9 with TRBJ1-2, with a tentative D call TRBD1 (6 bases). Germline-derived CDR1 and CDR2 are SEHNR and FQNEAQ (reference sequence). Trimming stripped 5 bases from V and 5 bases from J, with 9 bases between. This CDR3 region has 12 residues. The CDR3 here is CASSPTGYGYTF. The CDR3 region has the DNA TGTGCCAGCAGCCCGACAGGATATGGCTACACCTTC.

The CDR3 loop reads CATSRASYSRGSSYEQYF. As DNA, the CDR3 is TGTGCCACCAGCAGAGCTAGTTATAGCAGGGGGAGCTCCTACGAGCAGTACTTC. This sequence joins TRBV15 and TRBJ2-7; 7 positions agree with TRBD1. The CDR3 contains 18 residues. V lost 1 base and J lost 0; bases outside the gene matches: 12. Germline CDR1 and CDR2: LNHNV and YYDKDF (reference sequence). Complete variable domain (other parts from reference TRBV15 and TRBJ2-7): DAMVIQNPRYQVTQFGKPVTLSCSQTLNHNVMYWYQQKSSQAPKLLFHYYDKDFNNEADTPDNFQSRRPNTSFCFLDIRSPGLGDTAMYLCATSRASYSRGSSYEQYFGPGTRLTVT.

The V and J genes are TRBV19 and TRBJ2-7; D is perhaps TRBD1 (7 bases). Germline CDR1 reads LNHDA; CDR2 reads SQIVND (reference sequence). The V gene lost 1 base and the J gene lost 2 bases, with 9 bases spanning the gap. The CDR3 spans 14 residues. The CDR3: CASSIGGTAYEQYF. CDR3 DNA sequence: TGTGCCAGTAGTATAGGCGGGACAGCCTACGAGCAGTACTTC.

CDR3 DNA: TGTGCCAGCAGCGTAAACCTAGACCCGGGGGAGCTGTTTTTT. Encoded protein: CASSVNLDPGELFF. The V call is TRBV9, the J call TRBJ2-2; no clear D. The CDR3 is made up of 14 amino acids. Trimming took off 1 base at V and 8 bases at J, with 12 bases between the two ends. CDR1 SGDLS and CDR2 YYNGEE come from the germline V gene.

The chain is built from TRBV9 and TRBJ1-6; D may be TRBD1 (6 bases). CDR1 and CDR2 (germline): SGDLS, YYNGEE. With 4 bases removed from V and 10 bases from J, the gap between germline ends came to 12 bases. This CDR3 spans 13 amino acids. CDR3 DNA sequence: TGTGCCAGCAGCCCGTCAGGGGAATCACCCCTCCACTTT. It translates to CASSPSGESPLHF.

This chain joins TRBV5-1 and TRBJ1-1; D possibly corresponds to TRBD1 (5 bases). The CDR3 is 15 amino acids. Between the trimmed V and J ends, which lost 1 base and 4 bases, there was a span of 14 bases. Germline assignment: CDR1 SGHRS and CDR2 YFSETQ. As DNA, the CDR3 is TGCGCCAGCAGCTTGCTTCCGGGGGTAAGCACTGAAGCTTTCTTT. Translation: CASSLLPGVSTEAFF.

The rearrangement uses TRBV11-3 and TRBJ1-3; D remains unclear. CDR1 SGHNT and CDR2 YENEEA come from the germline V gene. The CDR3 covers 14 residues. With 5 bases removed from V and 0 bases from J, the gap between germline ends came to 8 bases. This CDR3 is CASSRPSSGNTIYF. As DNA, the CDR3 is TGTGCCAGCAGCCGTCCCTCCTCTGGAAACACCATATATTTT.

The chain uses TRBV5-1 and TRBJ2-1, with TRBD2 matching 7 bases. J lost 2 bases, V lost 1 base, and 6 bases had no gene match. Germline CDR1 SGHRS, CDR2 YFSETQ. The CDR3 contains 16 residues. In DNA, the CDR3 is TGCGCCAGCAGCTTGCCCCTAGCGGCTACCTACAATGAGCAGTTCTTC. Translated, it gives CASSLPLAATYNEQFF.